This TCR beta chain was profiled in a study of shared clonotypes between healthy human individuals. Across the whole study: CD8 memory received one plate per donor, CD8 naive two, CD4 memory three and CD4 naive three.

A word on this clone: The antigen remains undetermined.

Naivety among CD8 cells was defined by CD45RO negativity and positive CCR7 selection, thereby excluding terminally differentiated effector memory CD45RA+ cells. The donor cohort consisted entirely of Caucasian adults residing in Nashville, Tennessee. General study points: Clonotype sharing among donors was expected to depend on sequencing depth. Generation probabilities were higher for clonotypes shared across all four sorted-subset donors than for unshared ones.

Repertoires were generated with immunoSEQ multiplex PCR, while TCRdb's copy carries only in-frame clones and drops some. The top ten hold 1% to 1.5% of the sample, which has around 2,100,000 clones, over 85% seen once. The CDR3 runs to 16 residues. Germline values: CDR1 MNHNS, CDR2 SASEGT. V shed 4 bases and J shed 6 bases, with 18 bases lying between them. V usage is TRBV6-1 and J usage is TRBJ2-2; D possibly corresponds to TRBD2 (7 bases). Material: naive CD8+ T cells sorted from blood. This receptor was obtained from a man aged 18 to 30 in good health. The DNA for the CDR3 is TGTGCCAGCAGTGCCCTTTCCGGGGGGCTATCCGGGGAGCTGTTTTTT. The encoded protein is CASSALSGGLSGELFF.